This TCR beta chain appears in the sequencing data of a study of radiation and T cells in renal cell carcinoma. Turning to the study itself: Nephrectomy followed 15 Gy stereotactic body radiation by 4 weeks. Study findings and constraints: Top tumor clonotypes rose in blood 2 weeks post-radiation, then contracted.

A note on this clone: What it recognizes is unknown.

In germline, CDR1 is SQVTM, CDR2 ANQGSEA. The CDR3 is 13 amino acids. V lost 7 bases and J 1 base, leaving 13 bases between the germline ends. The method was immunoSEQ multiplex PCR; TCRdb's version includes in-frame clones alone and lacks a portion of them. The sample consists of approximately 94,000 clones, 65% to 85% of them appearing once. Time point: baseline pretreatment blood. Treatment here: 15 Gy SBRT to primary tumor, nephrectomy 4 weeks later. The source material was blood, sampled from a patient whose treatment included radiotherapy and nephrectomy. This chain connects TRBV29-1 to TRBJ1-1; no firm D call. The clonotype originates from a man aged 55 to 70 with renal cell carcinoma. CDR3 bases: TGCAGCGCTTTGAGGGCCGCGAACACTGAAGCTTTCTTT. Amino acids: CSALRAANTEAFF. Full variable domain (rest looked up from reference TRBV29-1 and TRBJ1-1): SAVISQKPSRDICQRGTSLTIQCQVDSQVTMMFWYRQQPGQSLTLIATANQGSEATYESGFVIDKFPISRPNLTFSTLTVSNMSPEDSSIYLCSALRAANTEAFFGQGTRLTVV.